This T cell receptor beta chain was found in a study of shared clonotypes between healthy human individuals. The study, taken as a whole, reports: Represented diversity (both genetic and exposure-history) was limited by the small number of donors.

Concerning this clone itself: Its antigen is currently unknown.

This CDR3 spans 15 amino acids. Germline V lookup: CDR1 SGHKS, CDR2 YYEKEE (reference sequence). With V trimmed by 4 bases and J by 2 bases, 7 bases remained unmatched. Naivety among CD8 cells was defined by CD45RO negativity and positive CCR7 selection, thereby excluding terminally differentiated effector memory CD45RA+ cells. The data were produced by immunoSEQ multiplex PCR, yet TCRdb's version contains in-frame clones alone and is incomplete. The sample lists hundreds of thousands of clones, about 95% occurring once. The material sequenced was naive CD8+ T cells sorted from blood. The genes are TRBV5-5 and TRBJ2-7; 9 bases are a match to TRBD1. The sequence derives from a woman in her 30s in good health. This chain's CDR3 is CASSPRDRAAYEQYF. CDR3 bases: TGTGCCAGCAGCCCCCGGGACAGGGCCGCCTACGAGCAGTACTTC. Together with reference TRBV5-5 and TRBJ2-7, the CDR3 gives the full variable domain: DAGVTQSPTHLIKTRGQQVTLRCSPISGHKSVSWYQQVLGQGPQFIFQYYEKEERGRGNFPDRFSARQFPNYSSELNVNALLLGDSALYLCASSPRDRAAYEQYFGPGTRLTVT.